This TCR beta chain was obtained from a study of T-cell reconstitution after alpha-beta-depleted transplantation in children. Unique molecular identifiers were incorporated during preparation of the TCRbeta library. MiXCR was run by TCRdb on the PCR reads, yielding one entry per CDR3 protein. In the table there are about 610,000 distinct CDR3 sequences, about 10% of which are singletons. This receptor was taken from a human donor who donated a stem cell graft to a child with acute myeloid leukemia. The material was PBMCs from the stem cell graft donor, obtained from the stem cell graft.

The CDR3 DNA sequence: TGTGCCAGCAGCCGCACATCGGCGGGAGGGTACAATGAGCAGTTCTTC. Residues: CASSRTSAGGYNEQFF. The rearrangement uses TRBV6-2 or TRBV6-3 and TRBJ2-1; 9 positions match TRBD2. Looked up from germline, CDR1 is MNHEY and CDR2 is SVGEGT. The CDR3 has 16 amino acids. The junction had 10 bases not matched to a gene; V was cut back by 6 bases and J by 4 bases.